Below, 27 T cell receptor beta chains from the same sample are listed, as sequenced in a study of T cell repertoires in cytomegalovirus infection. TCRdb re-called the reads with MiXCR, one entry per CDR3 protein. The sample lists 480,000 or so distinct CDR3 sequences, 11% occurring once. Specimen: PBMCs. These receptors all come from a human donor in good health (CMV status not recorded). Some clones in this sample may be carry-over from other donors' samples.

This clonotype was recorded once. The chain couples TRBV5-1 to TRBJ1-4; maybe TRBD1 (5 bases). V lost 4 bases and J lost 4, with 14 bases in between. Germline V gives CDR1 SGHRS, CDR2 YFSETQ. The CDR3 is 15 residues long. CDR3 in DNA: TGCGCCAGCAGCCCCCGGACACGGGATAATGAAAAACTGTTTTTT. Translated: CASSPRTRDNEKLFF.

V usage is TRBV12-3 or TRBV12-4 and J usage is TRBJ2-7, with D perhaps matching TRBD1 (7 bases). The CDR3 runs to 15 residues. Trimming left V 3 bases short and J 3 bases short, with 15 bases between. The chain's CDR3 is CASSLEGASGYEQYF. As DNA, the CDR3 is TGTGCCAGCAGTTTGGAGGGGGCATCTGGCTACGAGCAGTACTTC.

Ten or more counts support this clonotype. The chain links TRBV5-4 to TRBJ2-1; D tentatively reads TRBD1 or TRBD2 (5 bases each). V was shortened by 4 bases and J by 1 base, with 15 bases between the two germline ends. This CDR3 comprises 16 residues. From germline, CDR1 is SGHNT and CDR2 YYREEE (reference sequence). The CDR3 DNA reads as TGTGCCAGCAGCAACCCCGGGACGTCTTCCTACAATGAGCAGTTCTTC. The encoded protein is CASSNPGTSSYNEQFF.

The sample holds many counts of this clonotype. The V and J genes are TRBV7-6 and TRBJ2-1; TRBD2 might be the D (5 bases). V lost 5 bases to trimming and J lost 8 bases, with 13 bases between them. This CDR3 is built from 13 residues. CDR1 and CDR2 from the germline V gene are SGHVS and FNYEAQ. This CDR3 reads CASSTYSGDEQFF. The CDR3, as DNA: TGTGCCAGCAGCACCTACAGCGGCGATGAGCAGTTCTTC.

The chain carries TRBV19 and TRBJ2-1, with TRBD2 matching over 13 bases. The CDR3 extends over 15 amino acids. CDR1 is LNHDA, CDR2 SQIVND, per germline (reference sequence). J lost 9 bases, V lost 3 bases, and 5 bases had no gene match. This CDR3 is CASSIYRTSGGEQFF. The CDR3 DNA follows: TGTGCCAGTAGTATTTATCGGACTAGCGGGGGTGAGCAGTTCTTC.

This clonotype has a count of ten or more. This chain links TRBV25-1 with TRBJ2-3; no definite D call. CDR3 length: 13 residues. Trimming stripped 4 bases from V and 4 bases from J, with 9 bases between. Germline lookup yields CDR1 MGHDK and CDR2 SYGVNS. The CDR3 sequence: CASSASRADTQYF. Here the CDR3 DNA reads TGTGCCAGCAGTGCTTCCCGGGCAGATACGCAGTATTTT.

This clonotype has at least ten counts. The genes are TRBV10-3 and TRBJ1-5; unclear D gene. This CDR3 region has 12 residues. V was shortened by 0 bases and J by 3 bases, with 0 bases between the two germline ends. CDR1 ENHRY and CDR2 SYGVKD come from the germline V gene. The CDR3 sequence: CAISESNQPQHF. DNA of the CDR3: TGTGCCATCAGTGAGTCCAATCAGCCCCAGCATTTT.

This clonotype was detected ten times or more. The chain uses TRBV7-3 and TRBJ1-1; D may be TRBD1 (6 bases). CDR3 length equals 14 residues. CDR1 and CDR2 (germline): SGHTA, FQGTGA. Deletions cut 0 bases from V and 5 bases from J, with 10 bases between. The CDR3: CASSLTDSGTEAFF. CDR3 coding DNA: TGTGCCAGCAGCTTAACGGACAGCGGGACTGAAGCTTTCTTT.

This clonotype was observed many times. The chain uses TRBV7-9 and TRBJ2-7; D possibly matches TRBD1 or TRBD2 (5 bases each). This CDR3 has 14 residues. The V end was cut by 5 bases, the J end by 5 bases, with 16 bases between. The V gene's germline CDR1 is SEHNR and CDR2 FQNEAQ (reference sequence). The chain's CDR3 is CASSPRGSIDEQYF. The CDR3 DNA reads TGTGCCAGCAGCCCTCGGGGCAGCATCGACGAGCAGTACTTC.

The table lists this clonotype with a few counts. The chain uses TRBV6-8 and TRBJ2-7; 7 bases agree with TRBD2. Germline CDR1 and CDR2: MNHGY and SAAAGT. The V gene end was trimmed by 5 bases and the J gene end by 7 bases; junction bases not matched to a gene: 5. The CDR3 length is 12 residues. The CDR3 reads CASSRGLGEQYF. CDR3 DNA: TGTGCCAGCAGTCGTGGACTAGGGGAGCAGTACTTC.

This clonotype was seen a handful of times. The gene calls are TRBV9 and TRBJ2-2; D unclear. The V gene's germline CDR1 is SGDLS and CDR2 YYNGEE. The length of the CDR3 is 14 residues. V shed 4 bases and J shed 2 bases, with 9 bases lying between them. The CDR3 is CASSPRLNTGELFF. The DNA for the CDR3 is TGTGCCAGCAGCCCCCGGCTCAACACCGGGGAGCTGTTTTTT. The full variable domain, in which reference TRBV9 and TRBJ2-2 provide the parts outside the CDR3, is DSGVTQTPKHLITATGQRVTLRCSPRSGDLSVYWYQQSLDQGLQFLIQYYNGEERAKGNILERFSAQQFPDLHSELNLSSLELGDSALYFCASSPRLNTGELFFGEGSRLTVL.

This clonotype was seen repeatedly, ten times or more. The rearrangement joins TRBV2 to TRBJ1-4, with 7 positions matching TRBD1. V was pared by 6 bases and J by 8 bases, with 6 bases of the junction left unmatched. CDR3 length equals 13 residues. The V gene's germline CDR1 is SNHLY and CDR2 FYNNEI. DNA for the CDR3: TGTGCCAGCAGAGAGGGGGCGAGAGAAAAACTGTTTTTT. Amino acid sequence: CASREGAREKLFF.

This clonotype was picked up a small number of times. The rearrangement uses TRBV24-1 and TRBJ2-2; a weak D match, TRBD2 (6 bases). Germline CDR1 reads KGHDR; CDR2 reads SFDVKD. V gave up 10 bases and J gave up 1 base, with 12 bases separating them. CDR3 length: 14 amino acids. DNA of the CDR3: TGTGCCACGGGTATGGGAGGGAACACCGGGGAGCTGTTTTTT. It translates to CATGMGGNTGELFF.

The chain employs TRBV20-1 and TRBJ1-1; D remains ambiguous. V was cut by 6 bases and J by 4 bases, with 12 bases left in between. From germline, CDR1 is DFQATT and CDR2 SNEGSKA (reference sequence). The CDR3 extends over 12 amino acids. As DNA, the CDR3 is TGCAGTGCCGCCCCGGGGTCCACTGAAGCTTTCTTT. Translating gives CSAAPGSTEAFF.

This clonotype was detected many times. The rearrangement joins TRBV7-6 to TRBJ1-4; the D gene is possibly TRBD1 (5 bases). The CDR3 runs to 17 residues. With 3 bases removed from V and 8 bases from J, the gap between germline ends came to 22 bases. The germline gives CDR1 SGHVS, CDR2 FNYEAQ. This CDR3 is CASSFRGELANDEKLFF. CDR3 nucleotide sequence: TGTGCCAGCAGCTTCCGGGGCGAACTGGCAAATGACGAAAAACTGTTTTTT.

V and J are TRBV19 and TRBJ1-5, with a possible D match to TRBD1 (5 bases). The ends were cut back, 1 base at V and 5 bases at J, with 9 bases in the middle. The CDR3 has 14 residues. CDR1 is LNHDA, CDR2 SQIVND, per germline (reference sequence). CDR3 sequence reads: CASSIVLTDQPQHF. The CDR3 nucleotides are TGTGCCAGTAGTATAGTCCTGACAGATCAGCCCCAGCATTTT.

The chain is built from TRBV5-6 and TRBJ2-7; D unresolved. The germline V gene encodes CDR1 SGHDT and CDR2 YYEEEE. V dropped 1 base and J dropped 1 base, with 6 bases sitting between them. This CDR3 comprises 13 residues. CDR3 nucleotide sequence: TGTGCCAGCAGCTTGATTGGGTCCTACGAGCAGTACTTC. This codes for CASSLIGSYEQYF. Together with reference TRBV5-6 and TRBJ2-7, the CDR3 gives the full variable domain: DAGVTQSPTHLIKTRGQQVTLRCSPKSGHDTVSWYQQALGQGPQFIFQYYEEEERQRGNFPDRFSGHQFPNYSSELNVNALLLGDSALYLCASSLIGSYEQYFGPGTRLTVT.

This clonotype has a count of ten or more. The chain combines TRBV10-3 with TRBJ1-2; D is uncertain. Germline CDR1 reads ENHRY; CDR2 reads SYGVKD. V dropped 0 bases and J dropped 7 bases, with 15 bases sitting between them. The CDR3 contains 15 residues. CDR3 residues: CAISESSRASGGYTF. The CDR3 coding sequence is TGTGCCATCAGTGAGTCTTCAAGGGCGTCCGGTGGCTACACCTTC.

This clonotype was found a few times. The chain combines TRBV29-1 with TRBJ1-1; 7 bases map to TRBD1. The CDR3 has 13 amino acids. CDR1 SQVTM and CDR2 ANQGSEA come from the germline V gene. V shed 7 bases and J 5 bases; nucleotides not matched to a gene: 10. CDR3 sequence (DNA): TGCAGCGCCCGAATCGCACAGGGGACTGAAGCTTTCTTT. It translates to CSARIAQGTEAFF. Complete variable domain (other parts from reference TRBV29-1 and TRBJ1-1): SAVISQKPSRDICQRGTSLTIQCQVDSQVTMMFWYRQQPGQSLTLIATANQGSEATYESGFVIDKFPISRPNLTFSTLTVSNMSPEDSSIYLCSARIAQGTEAFFGQGTRLTVV.

This clonotype was recorded many times. This chain connects TRBV12-5 to TRBJ2-1, with D possibly being TRBD2 (6 bases). This CDR3 comprises 17 residues. Germline loops: CDR1 LGHNT, CDR2 FRNRAP. V lost 2 bases and J lost 1, with 15 bases in between. The CDR3 DNA follows: TGTGCTAGTGGTTTGATACTAGCAAAATCGTCCTACAATGAGCAGTTCTTC. Translating gives CASGLILAKSSYNEQFF.

This clonotype was picked up many times. This chain links TRBV19 with TRBJ2-1, with TRBD2 matching over 11 bases. CDR1 is LNHDA, CDR2 SQIVND, per germline (reference sequence). The CDR3 runs to 21 residues. The V gene end was trimmed by 1 base and the J gene end by 7 bases; junction bases not matched to a gene: 21. Here the CDR3 reads CASSIAGRGLAVTSRRNEQFF. Written as DNA, the CDR3 is TGTGCCAGTAGTATAGCTGGTAGGGGACTAGCGGTTACCTCCAGGCGAAATGAGCAGTTCTTC. Complete variable domain (other parts from reference TRBV19 and TRBJ2-1): DGGITQSPKYLFRKEGQNVTLSCEQNLNHDAMYWYRQDPGQGLRLIYYSQIVNDFQKGDIAEGYSVSREKKESFPLTVTSAQKNPTAFYLCASSIAGRGLAVTSRRNEQFFGPGTRLTVL.

This clonotype was seen many times. The chain joins TRBV10-3 to TRBJ1-6, with 9 bases fitting TRBD1. CDR3 length: 13 amino acids. J was trimmed by 7 bases and V by 11 bases; bases with no gene match: 6. Germline V gene sequence: CDR1 ENHRY, CDR2 SYGVKD. The CDR3: CAFRDRENSPLHF. CDR3 DNA: TGTGCCTTTCGGGACAGGGAAAATTCACCCCTCCACTTT.

This clonotype was counted many times. The chain joins TRBV6-5 to TRBJ1-1; D is unresolved. V dropped 0 bases and J dropped 8 bases, with 13 bases sitting between them. CDR1 MNHEY and CDR2 SVGAGI come from the germline V gene. This CDR3 is built from 14 residues. The DNA for the CDR3 is TGTGCCAGCAGTTACTCGCGGGCCCGCGGGGAAGCTTTCTTT. Its protein is CASSYSRARGEAFF.

There are many counts of this clonotype. V usage is TRBV19 and J usage is TRBJ2-1, with D perhaps given as TRBD1 or TRBD2 (5 bases each). CDR3 length equals 13 residues. The germline V gene encodes CDR1 LNHDA and CDR2 SQIVND (reference sequence). The ends were cut back, 3 bases at V and 4 bases at J, with 7 bases in the middle. The DNA of the CDR3 is TGTGCCAGTAGTATCGGGGCGTACAATGAGCAGTTCTTC. Its translation is CASSIGAYNEQFF.

This clonotype was seen only a few times. The V call is TRBV20-1, the J call TRBJ2-5; 7 positions match TRBD2. The CDR3 is 15 amino acids. V trimming: 0 bases; J trimming: 2 bases; junction bases outside the gene matches: 6. Germline V gene sequence: CDR1 DFQATT, CDR2 SNEGSKA (reference sequence). The DNA of the CDR3 is TGCAGTGCTAGAGATCCAGCGGGGAATCAAGAGACCCAGTACTTC. Amino acids: CSARDPAGNQETQYF.

The CDR3 nucleotides are TGTGCCAGCAGCCAACTTCTTCGCCAGTACTTC. Protein sequence: CASSQLLRQYF. The chain carries TRBV3-1 and TRBJ2-7; D is unresolved. Germline loops: CDR1 LGHDT, CDR2 YNNKEL (reference sequence). The CDR3 is 11 residues long. Trimming pared 2 bases from V and 10 bases from J, leaving 9 bases between.

As for this clonotype: A clone one base away is much larger, so this may be a read error. The genes are TRBV28 and TRBJ2-7; 9 bases match TRBD2. Trimming at V came to 5 bases and at J to 0 bases, leaving 17 bases not matched to a gene. The CDR3 length is 19 residues. CDR1 is MDHEN, CDR2 SYDVKM, per germline. CDR3 residues: CASSAAPPLAGTYSYEQYF. DNA of the CDR3: TGTGCCAGCAGTGCCGCCCCCCCACTAGCGGGCACATACTCCTACGAGCAGTACTTC.